This T cell receptor (beta chain) was captured by sequencing in a study of human T cells and chemical hapten exposure. The wider study: Patch tests of 0.01% DPC on the upper back were read at 6 days.

The CDR3 has 15 amino acids. Trimming removed 6 bases from V and 2 bases from J, with 11 bases in between. This clonotype was counted only a few times. Unique molecular identifiers were linked by the library to individual cDNA molecules. Using its own MiXCR run on the RACE reads, TCRdb lists one record per CDR3 protein. The sample carries some 88,000 distinct CDR3 sequences, approximately 9.9% recorded once. Indicated time point: patch test 2, 6 weeks after DPC sensitization. As to treatment: therapeutic diphenylcyclopropenone sensitization with weekly scalp DPC. The sequence was obtained from a man aged 35-49 years with alopecia areata. Some clones in this sample may be carry-over from other donors' samples. This chain uses TRBV12-3 or TRBV12-4 with TRBJ1-6; the D is unclear. The source was whole blood, collected in connection with sensitization to the hapten diphenylcyclopropenone (DPC). Here the CDR3 reads CASSPSMPYNSPLHF. The CDR3 coding sequence is TGTGCCAGCAGCCCGAGCATGCCCTATAATTCACCCCTCCACTTT.